The clone carrying this TCR beta chain came up once. These data belong to a study of blood T cell repertoires in COVID-19. The CDR3 is 13 residues long. Trimming cost V 0 bases and J 9 bases, with 6 bases left between them. Germline CDR1 reads LGHNA; CDR2 reads YNFKEQ. Data came from immunoSEQ multiplex PCR; TCRdb stores just in-frame clones and leaves some out. The sample contains 200,000 to 300,000 clones, 85% to 90% of which appear only once. This sequence originates from a man between 60 and 70 years old with acute or convalescent COVID-19. Sequencing was done on a sample of peripheral blood. The chain combines TRBV4-2 with TRBJ1-6; D is unresolved. CDR3 residues: CASSQEEGSPLHF. The CDR3 DNA reads TGTGCCAGCAGCCAAGAAGAGGGTTCACCCCTCCACTTT.